These 17 T cell receptor beta chains were sequenced from one sample in a study of shared clonotypes between healthy human individuals. CD8 cells classed as naive were CD45RO-negative and positively selected for CCR7, excluding terminally differentiated effector memory CD45RA+ cells. Sequenced by immunoSEQ multiplex PCR; TCRdb stores in-frame clones only, minus some. The sample holds hundreds of thousands of clones, 85% to 95% seen once. Sequenced sample: naive CD8+ T cells sorted from blood. These receptors were obtained from a woman in her twenties or thirties in good health.

V is TRBV7-6 and J is TRBJ2-2; TRBD2 is a possible D gene (6 bases). Trimming shortened V by 5 bases and J by 7 bases, and 8 bases separated the two germline ends. The CDR3 runs 12 residues. The germline V gene encodes CDR1 SGHVS and CDR2 FNYEAQ. CDR3: CASSTGGGELFF. CDR3 DNA: TGTGCCAGCAGCACCGGGGGCGGGGAGCTGTTTTTT.

About this clone itself: This sample includes further DNA sequences coding for the same CDR3. The chain recombines TRBV28 with TRBJ2-1, with D hard to call. This CDR3 region has 12 residues. The V and J ends lost 3 bases and 7 bases respectively, with 7 bases between them. Germline lookup yields CDR1 MDHEN and CDR2 SYDVKM. The CDR3 sequence is CASSLSSNEQFF. CDR3 sequence (DNA): TGTGCCAGCAGTTTGTCAAGTAATGAGCAGTTCTTC.

V usage is TRBV6-1 and J usage is TRBJ1-1; maybe TRBD1 (5 bases). Germline lookup yields CDR1 MNHNS and CDR2 SASEGT. V was trimmed by 6 bases and J by 5 bases, leaving 7 bases between them. This CDR3 contains 11 residues. The CDR3 DNA sequence: TGTGCCAGCAGAAGGGGAACTGAAGCTTTCTTT. It specifies CASRRGTEAFF.

The chain has TRBV28 and TRBJ1-1; possible D gene TRBD1, 6 bases. Germline assignment: CDR1 MDHEN and CDR2 SYDVKM. V lost 5 bases to trimming and J lost 11 bases, with 15 bases between them. This CDR3 has 12 amino acids. The CDR3 region is CASSVGGGEAFF. The CDR3 DNA reads TGTGCCAGCAGTGTGGGAGGGGGGGAGGCTTTCTTT. The variable domain in full, completed from reference TRBV28 and TRBJ1-1, reads DVKVTQSSRYLVKRTGEKVFLECVQDMDHENMFWYRQDPGLGLRLIYFSYDVKMKEKGDIPEGYSVSREKKERFSLILESASTNQTSMYLCASSVGGGEAFFGQGTRLTVV.

Comment on this clone: The same CDR3 also results from other DNA sequences found in this sample. V usage is TRBV27 and J usage is TRBJ1-2; no clear D gene. The germline gives CDR1 MNHEY, CDR2 SMNVEV (reference sequence). The CDR3 is 13 residues long. V was pared by 5 bases and J by 0 bases, with 7 bases between. CDR3 region: CASSHGTNYGYTF. CDR3 DNA sequence: TGTGCCAGCAGTCATGGGACTAACTATGGCTACACCTTC.

The chain joins TRBV6-5 to TRBJ2-7, with a possible D match to TRBD2 (6 bases). CDR3 length: 14 residues. Germline loops: CDR1 MNHEY, CDR2 SVGAGI. Between the trimmed V and J ends, which lost 5 bases and 1 base, there was a span of 12 bases. The CDR3 DNA reads as TGTGCCAGCAGTCAGACTAGACCTTCCTACGAGCAGTACTTC. Protein product: CASSQTRPSYEQYF.

This clone appeared a few times. The chain has TRBV13 and TRBJ1-5; D gene ambiguous. The CDR3 contains 14 residues. CDR1 PRHDT and CDR2 FYEKMQ come from the germline V gene (reference sequence). Trimming removed 0 bases at V and 3 bases at J, with 6 bases between. The chain's CDR3 is CASSLGQVNQPQHF. The CDR3 region has the DNA TGTGCCAGCAGCTTAGGCCAGGTCAATCAGCCCCAGCATTTT.

The V call is TRBV28, the J call TRBJ2-3; 14 bases fit TRBD2. Germline assignment: CDR1 MDHEN and CDR2 SYDVKM. Germline trimming cut 3 bases from V and 6 bases from J; bases unmatched to any gene: 5. The CDR3 has 16 amino acids. The CDR3 loop is CASSLGTSGSGDTQYF. In DNA form, the CDR3 reads TGTGCCAGCAGTTTGGGGACTAGCGGGAGTGGGGATACGCAGTATTTT.

The chain has TRBV7-9 and TRBJ2-7; TRBD2 matches at 9 bases. Unmatched junction bases numbered 8, after V lost 1 base and J lost 7 bases. CDR3 length: 15 amino acids. CDR1 SEHNR and CDR2 FQNEAQ come from the germline V gene (reference sequence). The DNA for the CDR3 is TGTGCCAGCAGCTTAGTAGCGGGAGAGAGTGGTGAGCAGTACTTC. Translated, it gives CASSLVAGESGEQYF.

In its sample, this clone was seen once. The chain uses TRBV7-6 and TRBJ2-7; D assignment may be TRBD1 or TRBD2 (5 bases each). Looked up from germline, CDR1 is SGHVS and CDR2 is FNYEAQ. The CDR3 has 14 residues. With 5 bases removed from V and 1 base from J, the gap between germline ends came to 12 bases. The CDR3 DNA reads TGTGCCAGCAGCGCCGGGACGGATTCCTACGAGCAGTACTTC. Translated, it gives CASSAGTDSYEQYF.

This clone was counted a single time. Other DNA variants within this sample encode the same CDR3. J is TRBJ2-7 and V is TRBV28; no definite D call. V lost 8 bases and J 3 bases, leaving 5 bases between the germline ends. The germline V gene has CDR1 MDHEN and CDR2 SYDVKM. The CDR3 spans 10 residues. The CDR3 nucleotides read TGTGCCAGCGGAGACTACGAGCAGTACTTC. This encodes CASGDYEQYF.

As to this clone: Sequence at one end of the junction differs from germline and may be a read error. The V call is TRBV28, the J call TRBJ2-7, with D uncertain. CDR3 length: 12 amino acids. From germline, CDR1 is MDHEN and CDR2 SYDVKM. CDR3 sequence (DNA): TGTGCCAGCAGTACCCAAGCCTACGGGCAGTACTTC. Translation gives CASSTQAYGQYF.

V gene TRBV2 combines with J gene TRBJ2-7, with D perhaps matching TRBD1 (6 bases). The CDR3 length is 13 residues. The germline gives CDR1 SNHLY, CDR2 FYNNEI. Trimming removed 6 bases at V and 2 bases at J, with 11 bases between. The CDR3 is CASRGGQTYEQYF. The CDR3 DNA reads TGTGCCAGCAGGGGCGGACAGACCTACGAGCAGTACTTC.

The chain employs TRBV28 and TRBJ1-4; TRBD1 might be the D (6 bases). The ends were cut back, 3 bases at V and 8 bases at J, with 19 bases in the middle. Germline-derived CDR1 and CDR2 are MDHEN and SYDVKM. The CDR3 contains 16 residues. CDR3 coding DNA: TGTGCCAGCAGTTTGGCCGACTATGACAGGTCGGAAAAACTGTTTTTT. Its protein is CASSLADYDRSEKLFF.

The chain couples TRBV27 to TRBJ2-2; D is unclear. Germline-derived CDR1 and CDR2 are MNHEY and SMNVEV (reference sequence). The CDR3 consists of 13 residues. Trimming took 2 bases from V and 0 from J, leaving 1 base between them. CDR3 in DNA: TGTGCCAGCAGTTTACCGAACACCGGGGAGCTGTTTTTT. Translating it yields CASSLPNTGELFF.

The chain uses TRBV28 and TRBJ1-2, with a possible D match to TRBD1 (5 bases). The CDR3 has 15 residues. Germline V gene lookup returns CDR1 MDHEN and CDR2 SYDVKM. The V gene lost 6 bases and the J gene lost 8 bases, with 22 bases spanning the gap. CDR3 amino acids: CASSPSLLGVRGYTF. CDR3 coding DNA: TGTGCCAGCAGCCCCTCTTTATTGGGGGTGAGAGGCTACACCTTC.

This clone appeared a single time. V is TRBV20-1 and J is TRBJ2-3; D gene uncertain. Between the trimmed V and J ends, which lost 6 bases and 6 bases, there was a span of 7 bases. Germline values: CDR1 DFQATT, CDR2 SNEGSKA (reference sequence). The CDR3 consists of 10 residues. The chain's CDR3 is CSANGDTQYF. Here the CDR3 DNA reads TGCAGTGCCAACGGGGATACGCAGTATTTT.